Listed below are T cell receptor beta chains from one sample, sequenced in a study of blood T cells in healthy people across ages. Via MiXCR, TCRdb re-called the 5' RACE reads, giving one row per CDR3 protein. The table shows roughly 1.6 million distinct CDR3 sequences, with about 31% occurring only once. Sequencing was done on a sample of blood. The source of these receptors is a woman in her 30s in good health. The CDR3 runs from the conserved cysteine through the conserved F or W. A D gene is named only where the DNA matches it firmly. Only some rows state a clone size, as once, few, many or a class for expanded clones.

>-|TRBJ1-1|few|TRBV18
TGTGCCAGCTCACCACATAAAAACACTGAAGCTTTCTTT
CASSPHKNTEAFF
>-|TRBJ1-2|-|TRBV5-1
TGCGCCAGCAGCTTGGCCTCTGAGAGGGGCTATGGCTACACCTTC
CASSLASERGYGYTF
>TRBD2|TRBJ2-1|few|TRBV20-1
TGCAGTGCTGCCCGAACTAGCGGGGGGGCCAATGAGCAGTTCTTC
CSAARTSGGANEQFF
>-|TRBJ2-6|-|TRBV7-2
TGTGCCAGCACCCGATGGAGCTCTGGGGCCAACGTCCTGACTTTC
CASTRWSSGANVLTF
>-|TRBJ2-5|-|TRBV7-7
TGTGCCAGCAGCTTGGACTATACCCAAGAGACCCAGTACTTC
CASSLDYTQETQYF
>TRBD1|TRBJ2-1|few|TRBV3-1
TGTGCCAGCAGCCTGGGACAGGGGGCTGGCAATGAGCAGTTCTTC
CASSLGQGAGNEQFF
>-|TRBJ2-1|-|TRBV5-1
TGCGCCAGCAGCTGGAGGCACCAGAGCTCCTACAATGAGCAGTTCTTC
CASSWRHQSSYNEQFF
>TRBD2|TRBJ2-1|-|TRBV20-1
TGCAGTGCTAGAGACCCTAGCGGGAGATCCTCTAAAGGGTCATACAATGAGCAGTTCTTC
CSARDPSGRSSKGSYNEQFF
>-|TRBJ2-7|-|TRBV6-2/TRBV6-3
TGTGCCAGTACCTGGGCAGGGATCTCCTACGAGCAGTACTTC
CASTWAGISYEQYF
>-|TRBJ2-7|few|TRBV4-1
TGCGCCAGCAGCCATGGCGTCTCCTACGAGCAGTACTTC
CASSHGVSYEQYF
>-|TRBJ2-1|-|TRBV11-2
TGTGCCAGCAGCTTAGTTACACAGGGATACAATGAGCAGTTCTTC
CASSLVTQGYNEQFF
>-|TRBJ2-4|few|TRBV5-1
TGCGCCAGCAGCTACGGGAGTCCAGCCAAAAACATTCAGTACTTC
CASSYGSPAKNIQYF
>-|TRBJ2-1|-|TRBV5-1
TGCGCCAGCAGCTCCAATTTGGGCGCCAATGAGCAGTTCTTC
CASSSNLGANEQFF
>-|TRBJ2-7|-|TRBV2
TGTGCCAGCAGGGAAGGCAGGGGCGGGCTTTACGAGCAGTACTTC
CASREGRGGLYEQYF
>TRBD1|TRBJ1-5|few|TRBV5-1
TGCGCCAGCAGCTTAGACAGGGCGGGCAATCAGCCCCAGCATTTT
CASSLDRAGNQPQHF
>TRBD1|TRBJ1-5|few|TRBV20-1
TGCAGTGCTCCTGACAGGGGGCAGCCCCAGCATTTT
CSAPDRGQPQHF
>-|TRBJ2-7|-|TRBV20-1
TGCAGTGCGGACGGGGCGAGCTCCTACGAGCAGTACTTC
CSADGASSYEQYF
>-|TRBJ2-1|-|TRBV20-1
TGCAGTGCTGAGGGGGGGGCCCTAATCTACAATGAGCAGTTCTTC
CSAEGGALIYNEQFF
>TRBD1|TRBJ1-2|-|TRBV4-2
TGTGCCAGCAGCCAAGATGGTAGGACAGGTACCTATGGCTACACCTTC
CASSQDGRTGTYGYTF
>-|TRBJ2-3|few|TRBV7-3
TGTGCCAGCAGCATTAACTTGGATACGCAGTATTTT
CASSINLDTQYF
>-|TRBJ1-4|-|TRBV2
TGTGCCAGCAGTGATGGGGAACCGTACCTCCAAAAACTGTTTTTT
CASSDGEPYLQKLFF
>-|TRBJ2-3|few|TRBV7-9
TGTGCCAGCAGCCATGCCGGGTGGACAGATACGCAGTATTTT
CASSHAGWTDTQYF
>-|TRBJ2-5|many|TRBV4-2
TGTGCCAGCAGCCAAGATTTATCGGGCCTACAAGAGACCCAGTACTTC
CASSQDLSGLQETQYF
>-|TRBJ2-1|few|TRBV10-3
TGTGCCATCAGTGAGTCAGGGACTGAAGGCTTCAATGAGCAGTTCTTC
CAISESGTEGFNEQFF
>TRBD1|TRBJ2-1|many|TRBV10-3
TGTGCCATCAGTTCCCAGGCAGGGGGAAATGAGCAGTTCTTC
CAISSQAGGNEQFF
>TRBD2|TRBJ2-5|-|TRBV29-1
TGCAGCGTTGAGGGGCCGGGGGGATTTGGCCAAGAGACCCAGTACTTC
CSVEGPGGFGQETQYF
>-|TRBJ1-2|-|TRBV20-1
TGCAGTGCTAGAAGGCGACATGGCTACACCTTC
CSARRRHGYTF
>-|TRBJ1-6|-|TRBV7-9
TGTGCCAGCAGCTTAGCGGGGGGTCCGAATTCACCCCTCCACTTT
CASSLAGGPNSPLHF
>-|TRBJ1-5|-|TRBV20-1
TGCAGTGCTTTACACAGCAAACCTAATCAGCCCCAGCATTTT
CSALHSKPNQPQHF
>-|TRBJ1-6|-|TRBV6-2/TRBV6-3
TGTGCCAGCAGTCAGGACGGGAAGAGCTCCTATAATTCACCCCTCCACTTT
CASSQDGKSSYNSPLHF
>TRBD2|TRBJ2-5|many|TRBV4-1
TGCGCCAGCAGCCAGGGACACCTACTAGCGGGAGAAGAGACCCAGTACTTC
CASSQGHLLAGEETQYF
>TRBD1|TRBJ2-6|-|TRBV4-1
TGCGCCAGCAGCCAGGGGCTTTCGGGACAGGGGACTGGGGCCAACGTCCTGACTTTC
CASSQGLSGQGTGANVLTF
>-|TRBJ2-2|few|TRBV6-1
TGTGCCAGCAGTGTACGGGTCGGGGAGCTGTTTTTT
CASSVRVGELFF
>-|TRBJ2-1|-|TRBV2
TGTGCCAGCGGGCGGAGGGAGTACAATGAGCAGTTCTTC
CASGRREYNEQFF
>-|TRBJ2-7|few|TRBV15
TGTGCCACCAGCAGAGAAGGGGGACACTCCTACGAGCAGTACTTC
CATSREGGHSYEQYF
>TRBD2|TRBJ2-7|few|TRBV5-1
TGCGCCAGCAGCTTAAGTCTAGCGGGGGGAAACGAGCAGTACTTC
CASSLSLAGGNEQYF
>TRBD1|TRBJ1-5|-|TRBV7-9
TGTGCCAGCAGCTCCGGGACAGGGGCCAAAAATCAGCCCCAGCATTTT
CASSSGTGAKNQPQHF
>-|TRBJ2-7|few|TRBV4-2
TGTGCCAGCAGCTGGCGAGCAGGGGTCACCTACGAGCAGTACTTC
CASSWRAGVTYEQYF
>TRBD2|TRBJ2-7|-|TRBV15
TGTGCCACCAGCAGTGGAGCGACTAGCGGGGTCTACGAGCAGTACTTC
CATSSGATSGVYEQYF
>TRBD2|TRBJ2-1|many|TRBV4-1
TGCGCCAGCAGCCTCGCTCTAGCGGGAATCTACAATGAGCAGTTCTTC
CASSLALAGIYNEQFF
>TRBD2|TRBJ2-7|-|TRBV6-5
TGTGCCAGCAGAGGGACTAGCGGCCCCCTCGAGCAGTACTTC
CASRGTSGPLEQYF
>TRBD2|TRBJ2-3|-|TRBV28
TGTGCCAGCTTTGGGGATAGCGGGAGGAGGTCAGATACGCAGTATTTT
CASFGDSGRRSDTQYF
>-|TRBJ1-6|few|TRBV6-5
TGTGCCAGCAGTTACGGTTCCGCATCACCCCTCCACTTT
CASSYGSASPLHF
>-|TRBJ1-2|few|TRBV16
TGTGCCAGCAGCCGCTCGGGGCCTAACTATGGCTACACCTTC
CASSRSGPNYGYTF
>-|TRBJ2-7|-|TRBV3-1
TGTGCCGGCAGCCAAGAGGGTAACGAGCAGTACTTC
CAGSQEGNEQYF
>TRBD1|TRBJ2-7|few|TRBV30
TGTGCCTGGAGTACCGACAGGGGGTTCTCCTACGAGCAGTACTTC
CAWSTDRGFSYEQYF
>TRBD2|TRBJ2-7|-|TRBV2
TGTGCCAGCAGTGGGCTAGCGGAGAGCGAGCAGTACTTC
CASSGLAESEQYF
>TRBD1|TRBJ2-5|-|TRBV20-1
TGCAGTGCCTCCGGGACAGTTGAGACCCAGTACTTC
CSASGTVETQYF
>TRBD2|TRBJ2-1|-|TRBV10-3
TGTGCCACCAGGACTAGTGGTACGTCTCACAATGAGCAGTTCTTC
CATRTSGTSHNEQFF
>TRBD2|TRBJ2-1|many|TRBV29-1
TGCAGCGTTCCCGGGACTAGCAGCCACAATGAGCAGTTCTTC
CSVPGTSSHNEQFF
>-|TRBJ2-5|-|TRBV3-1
TGTGCCACCAGAGACAGTAGTGGGACCCAGTACTTC
CATRDSSGTQYF
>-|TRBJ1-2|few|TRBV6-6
TGTGCCAGCAGCCCAGTTACAGGGAGAGGCGGCTACACCTTC
CASSPVTGRGGYTF